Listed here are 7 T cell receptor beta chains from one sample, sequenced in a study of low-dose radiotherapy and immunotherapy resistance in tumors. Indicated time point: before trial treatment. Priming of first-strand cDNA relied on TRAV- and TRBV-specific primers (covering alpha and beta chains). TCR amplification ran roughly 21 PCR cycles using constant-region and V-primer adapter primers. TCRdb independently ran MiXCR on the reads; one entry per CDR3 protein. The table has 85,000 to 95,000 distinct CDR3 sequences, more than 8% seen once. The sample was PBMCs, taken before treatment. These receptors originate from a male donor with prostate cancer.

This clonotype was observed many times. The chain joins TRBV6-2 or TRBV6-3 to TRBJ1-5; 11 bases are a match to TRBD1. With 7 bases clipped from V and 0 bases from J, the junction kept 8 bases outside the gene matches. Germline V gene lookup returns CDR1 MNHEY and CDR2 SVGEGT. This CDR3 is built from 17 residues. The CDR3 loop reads CASTRGQGENSNQPQHF. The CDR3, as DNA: TGTGCCAGCACTAGGGGACAGGGGGAAAATAGCAATCAGCCCCAGCATTTT.

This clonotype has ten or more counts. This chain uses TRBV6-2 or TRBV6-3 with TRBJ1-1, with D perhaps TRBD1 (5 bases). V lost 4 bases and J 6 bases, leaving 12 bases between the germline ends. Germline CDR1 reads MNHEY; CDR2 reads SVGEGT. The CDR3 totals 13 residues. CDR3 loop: CASSSSWGPEAFF. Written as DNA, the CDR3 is TGTGCCAGCAGTTCCTCTTGGGGCCCTGAAGCTTTCTTT.

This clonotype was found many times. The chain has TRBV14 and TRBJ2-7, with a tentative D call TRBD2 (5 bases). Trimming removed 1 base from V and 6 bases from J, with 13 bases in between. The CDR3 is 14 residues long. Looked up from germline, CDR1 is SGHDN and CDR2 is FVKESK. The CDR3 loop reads CASSQVRREGEQYF. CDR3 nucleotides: TGTGCCAGCAGCCAAGTTCGGCGAGAGGGCGAGCAGTACTTC. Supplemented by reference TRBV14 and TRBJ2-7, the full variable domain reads EAGVTQFPSHSVIEKGQTVTLRCDPISGHDNLYWYRRVMGKEIKFLLHFVKESKQDESGMPNNRFLAERTGGTYSTLKVQPAELEDSGVYFCASSQVRREGEQYFGPGTRLTVT.

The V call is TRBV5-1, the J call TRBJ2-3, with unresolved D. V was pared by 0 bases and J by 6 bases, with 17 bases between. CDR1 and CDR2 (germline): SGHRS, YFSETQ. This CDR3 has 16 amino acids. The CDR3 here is CASSLVRGWPWDTQYF. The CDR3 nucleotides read TGCGCCAGCAGCTTGGTACGAGGATGGCCTTGGGATACGCAGTATTTT.

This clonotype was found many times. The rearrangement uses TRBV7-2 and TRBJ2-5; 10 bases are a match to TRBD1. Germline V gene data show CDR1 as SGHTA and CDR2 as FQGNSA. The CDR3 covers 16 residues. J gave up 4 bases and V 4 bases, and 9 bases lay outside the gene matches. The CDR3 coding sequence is TGTGCCAGCAGCTCAATGACAGGGGGCAGGGGAGAGACCCAGTACTTC. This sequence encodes CASSSMTGGRGETQYF.

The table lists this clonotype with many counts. CDR3 sequence (DNA): TGTGCCGGAGGGGGCAACACCGGGGAGCTGTTTTTT. This sequence encodes CAGGGNTGELFF. This chain joins TRBV11-2 and TRBJ2-2; perhaps TRBD1 as D (7 bases). Germline loops: CDR1 SGHAT, CDR2 FQNNGV. The germline V and J ends were trimmed by 11 bases and 2 bases, with 9 bases remaining between them. The CDR3 consists of 12 residues. Full variable domain (rest looked up from reference TRBV11-2 and TRBJ2-2): EAGVAQSPRYKIIEKRQSVAFWCNPISGHATLYWYQQILGQGPKLLIQFQNNGVVDDSQLPKDRFSAERLKGVDSTLKIQPAKLEDSAVYLCAGGGNTGELFFGEGSRLTVL.

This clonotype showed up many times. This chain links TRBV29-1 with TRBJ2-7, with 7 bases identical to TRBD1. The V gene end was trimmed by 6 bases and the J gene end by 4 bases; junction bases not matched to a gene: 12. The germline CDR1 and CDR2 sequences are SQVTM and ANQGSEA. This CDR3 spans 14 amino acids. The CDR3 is CSVRRPGQKYEQYF. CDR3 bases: TGCAGCGTCCGACGACCGGGACAGAAATACGAGCAGTACTTC.